These 5 T cell receptor beta chains were sequenced from one sample in a study of blood T cell repertoires in COVID-19. Assay used: immunoSEQ multiplex PCR; TCRdb lists only in-frame clones, some missing. Among 90,000 to 100,000 clones listed, less than 85% were seen once. The specimen was peripheral blood. The receptors come from a man aged 80 or over with acute or convalescent COVID-19.

This chain's CDR3 is CASSLVRTRADNEQFF. In DNA form, the CDR3 reads TGTGCCAGCAGCTTAGTCAGGACTAGAGCCGACAATGAGCAGTTCTTC. V usage is TRBV7-8 and J usage is TRBJ2-1, with TRBD2 matching 7 bases. CDR3 size: 16 residues. Per germline, CDR1 SGHVS and CDR2 FQNEAQ. The J segment lost 5 bases and the V segment lost 1 base, leaving 8 bases of the junction unmatched.

This clone came up once. The chain recombines TRBV19 with TRBJ1-2; 12 nucleotides agree with TRBD1. With 8 bases clipped from V and 4 bases from J, the junction kept 11 bases outside the gene matches. The CDR3 sequence is 16 residues long. Per germline, CDR1 LNHDA and CDR2 SQIVND (reference sequence). The CDR3 region is CASLAGQGAQGYGYTF. The CDR3 nucleotides read TGTGCCAGTTTGGCGGGACAGGGGGCGCAAGGCTATGGCTACACCTTC.

The CDR3 nucleotides are TGTGCCAGCAGCCGAGGGACACCGAACACTGAAGCTTTCTTT. Protein product: CASSRGTPNTEAFF. The chain combines TRBV6-2 or TRBV6-3 with TRBJ1-1, with D maybe TRBD1 (6 bases). Germline lookup yields CDR1 MNHEY and CDR2 SVGEGT. CDR3 length: 14 amino acids. Trimming removed 6 bases from V and 1 base from J, with 12 bases in between.

The rearrangement uses TRBV5-1 and TRBJ2-2; D may be TRBD2 (6 bases). Germline values: CDR1 SGHRS, CDR2 YFSETQ. The CDR3 sequence is 16 residues long. Trimming took 2 bases from V and 4 from J, leaving 15 bases between them. The CDR3 DNA is TGCGCCAGCAGCTTCATAAGGGGAGGCGGCACCGGGGAGCTGTTTTTT. It specifies CASSFIRGGGTGELFF.

The V call is TRBV5-1, the J call TRBJ2-1, with a possible D match to TRBD1 (6 bases). The CDR3 length is 16 residues. Germline V CDR1 and CDR2: SGHRS, YFSETQ. V lost 0 bases and J 9 bases, leaving 19 bases between the germline ends. For the CDR3, the DNA is TGCGCCAGCAGCTTGGCCGGCACCCAGGGGTGGGGTGAGCAGTTCTTC. It is translated as CASSLAGTQGWGEQFF.